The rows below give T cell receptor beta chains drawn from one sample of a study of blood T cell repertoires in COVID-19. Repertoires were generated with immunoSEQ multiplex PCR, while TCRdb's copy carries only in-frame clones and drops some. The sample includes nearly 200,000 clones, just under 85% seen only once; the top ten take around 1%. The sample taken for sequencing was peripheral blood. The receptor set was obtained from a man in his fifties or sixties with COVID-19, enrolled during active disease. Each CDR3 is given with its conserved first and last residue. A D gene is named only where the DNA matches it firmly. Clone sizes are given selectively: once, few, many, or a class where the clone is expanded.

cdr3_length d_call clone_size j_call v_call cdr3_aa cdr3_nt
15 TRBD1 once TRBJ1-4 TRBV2 CASNLRGGDNEKLFF TGTGCCAGCAACCTCAGAGGGGGCGATAATGAAAAACTGTTTTTT
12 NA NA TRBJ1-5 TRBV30 CAWMGPRQPQHF TGTGCCTGGATGGGGCCACGGCAGCCCCAGCATTTT
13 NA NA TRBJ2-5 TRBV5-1 CASRKEFQETQYF TGCGCCAGCAGGAAGGAGTTCCAAGAGACCCAGTACTTC
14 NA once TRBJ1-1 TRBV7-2 CASSLGFEGAEAFF TGTGCCAGCAGCTTAGGCTTCGAAGGAGCTGAAGCTTTCTTT
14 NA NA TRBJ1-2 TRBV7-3 CASSSLELNYGYTF TGTGCCAGCAGCTCCCTGGAGTTGAACTATGGCTACACCTTC
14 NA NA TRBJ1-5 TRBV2 CASSDRANLAPQHF TGTGCCAGCAGTGACAGGGCCAACTTAGCGCCCCAGCATTTT
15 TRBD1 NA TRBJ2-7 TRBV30 CAWSVQGTGSYEQYF TGTGCCTGGAGTGTACAAGGGACAGGCTCCTACGAGCAGTACTTC
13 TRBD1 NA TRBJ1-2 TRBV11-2 CASSLLTGGVGTF TGTGCCAGCAGCTTATTAACAGGGGGCGTAGGCACCTTC
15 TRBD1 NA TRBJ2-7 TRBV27 CASSNAGGRSYEQYF TGTGCCAGCAGTAACGCAGGGGGCAGATCCTACGAGCAGTACTTC
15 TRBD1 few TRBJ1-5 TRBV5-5 CASSQGGFDNQPQHF TGTGCCAGCAGTCAAGGGGGCTTTGACAATCAGCCCCAGCATTTT
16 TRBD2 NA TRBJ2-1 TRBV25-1 CASTQPGTTLGDEQFF TGTGCCAGCACCCAACCCGGGACTACCCTTGGGGATGAGCAGTTCTTC
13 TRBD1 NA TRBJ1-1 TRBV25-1 CASSSTGTTEAFF TGTGCCAGCAGCTCGACAGGGACCACTGAAGCTTTCTTT
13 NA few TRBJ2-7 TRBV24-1 CATSRDVGYEQYF TGTGCCACCAGCCGGGATGTTGGGTACGAGCAGTACTTC
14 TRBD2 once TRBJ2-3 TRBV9 CASSKREVEDTQYF TGTGCCAGCAGTAAGCGGGAGGTGGAAGATACGCAGTATTTT